One sample yielded the 17 T cell receptor beta chains listed below, sequenced in a study of cytomegalovirus exposure and HLA in healthy donors. PCR employed 60 Vbeta and 13 Jbeta primers. TCRdb's copy holds only in-frame clones and misses some; the assay was immunoSEQ multiplex PCR. The sample records around 150,000 clones, 55% to 70% being singletons. The sequencing sample was made of PBMCs. Receptors were obtained from a middle-aged woman in good health and CMV-seropositive.

The V gene is TRBV7-8, the J gene TRBJ2-1; D is undetermined. Germline V gene sequence: CDR1 SGHVS, CDR2 FQNEAQ. Trimming stripped 5 bases from V and 7 bases from J, with 12 bases between. This CDR3 has 13 amino acids. CDR3 in DNA: TGTGCCAGCAGCCCGCACTCTTTGAATGAGCAGTTCTTC. Its protein product is CASSPHSLNEQFF.

This sequence joins TRBV10-3 and TRBJ1-2; a weak D match, TRBD1 (6 bases). V was pared by 6 bases and J by 1 base, with 9 bases between. CDR1 is ENHRY, CDR2 SYGVKD, per germline. The CDR3 extends over 13 amino acids. The CDR3 sequence is CAIRDRSNYGYTF. CDR3 sequence (DNA): TGTGCCATCAGGGACAGAAGTAACTATGGCTACACCTTC.

This clone was seen only a few times. The chain combines TRBV5-1 with TRBJ1-1; 9 bases line up with TRBD1. With V trimmed by 6 bases and J by 11 bases, 14 bases remained unmatched. Germline CDR1 and CDR2: SGHRS and YFSETQ. This CDR3 has 14 residues. The CDR3 region is CASKLSGQGQVAFF. In nucleotides, the CDR3 is TGCGCCAGCAAACTTTCGGGACAGGGACAGGTGGCTTTCTTT. The whole variable domain, remainder taken from reference TRBV5-1 and TRBJ1-1, is KAGVTQTPRYLIKTRGQQVTLSCSPISGHRSVSWYQQTPGQGLQFLFEYFSETQRNKGNFPGRFSGRQFSNSRSEMNVSTLELGDSALYLCASKLSGQGQVAFFGQGTRLTVV.

This chain links TRBV6-6 with TRBJ2-2, with D unresolved. Germline V lookup: CDR1 MNHNY, CDR2 SVGAGI (reference sequence). Trimming stripped 6 bases from V and 4 bases from J, with 12 bases between. CDR3 length: 14 amino acids. CDR3 protein: CASRQDLLTGELFF. In DNA form, the CDR3 reads TGTGCCAGCAGGCAGGATTTGCTCACCGGGGAGCTGTTTTTT.

The V and J genes are TRBV28 and TRBJ1-1; D not certain. CDR1 and CDR2 from the germline V gene are MDHEN and SYDVKM. The CDR3 runs to 13 residues. Trimming removed 7 bases at V and 11 bases at J, with 20 bases between. The CDR3 region has the DNA TGTGCCAGCACCCTGGACGGACTCGTTTACGCTTTCTTT. Translated: CASTLDGLVYAFF.

This clone has only one observation. The rearrangement joins TRBV5-6 to TRBJ1-1; D possibly corresponds to TRBD1 (6 bases). The CDR3 is 16 amino acids. Germline V gene lookup returns CDR1 SGHDT and CDR2 YYEEEE. The V end was cut by 0 bases, the J end by 0 bases, with 12 bases between. The CDR3 DNA sequence: TGTGCCAGCAGCTTGGTAGGGGGGGGAATGAACACTGAAGCTTTCTTT. Its translation is CASSLVGGGMNTEAFF. Drawing the rest from reference TRBV5-6 and TRBJ1-1, the complete variable domain is DAGVTQSPTHLIKTRGQQVTLRCSPKSGHDTVSWYQQALGQGPQFIFQYYEEEERQRGNFPDRFSGHQFPNYSSELNVNALLLGDSALYLCASSLVGGGMNTEAFFGQGTRLTVV.

This sequence joins TRBV29-1 and TRBJ1-1, with 7 bases identical to TRBD1. With 3 bases clipped from V and 2 bases from J, the junction kept 6 bases outside the gene matches. Germline lookup yields CDR1 SQVTM and CDR2 ANQGSEA. The CDR3 runs 14 residues. The CDR3 here is CSVDRGAGNTEAFF. In DNA, the CDR3 is TGCAGCGTTGACAGGGGGGCGGGAAACACTGAAGCTTTCTTT.

The sample holds one count of this clone. CDR3 nucleotides: TGTGCCAGCAGCTTAGGGGCTTGGGAGGAAAAAGAGACCCAGTACTTC. It translates to CASSLGAWEEKETQYF. V usage is TRBV7-9 and J usage is TRBJ2-5; perhaps TRBD2 as D (6 bases). The CDR3 length is 16 residues. V shed 1 base and J shed 3 bases, with 15 bases lying between them. Germline CDR1 and CDR2: SEHNR and FQNEAQ (reference sequence).

The V and J genes are TRBV13 and TRBJ2-3, with TRBD2 identical over 7 bases. Germline trimming cut 0 bases from V and 6 bases from J; bases unmatched to any gene: 3. The CDR3 extends over 14 amino acids. CDR1 PRHDT and CDR2 FYEKMQ come from the germline V gene (reference sequence). The CDR3 here is CASSLGAGDDTQYF. The CDR3 DNA is TGTGCCAGCAGCTTAGGTGCGGGAGACGATACGCAGTATTTT.

This chain links TRBV7-9 with TRBJ2-2; weak D call: TRBD2 (6 bases). The CDR3 is 14 residues long. Trimming removed 4 bases from V and 3 bases from J, with 9 bases in between. CDR1 SEHNR and CDR2 FQNEAQ come from the germline V gene (reference sequence). The DNA of the CDR3 is TGTGCCAGCAGCTGGAGGGCCGACACCGGGGAGCTGTTTTTT. Its protein product is CASSWRADTGELFF.

This clone was found a few times. This rearrangement joins TRBV2 to TRBJ1-2, with 7 nucleotides matching TRBD1. There are 13 residues in the CDR3. V was clipped by 8 bases and J by 2 bases; unmatched bases: 5. Per germline, CDR1 SNHLY and CDR2 FYNNEI. Here the CDR3 DNA reads TGTGCCAGCGCGTTGGACAGGAACTATGGCTACACCTTC. This gives the protein CASALDRNYGYTF. Full variable domain (outside the CDR3, taken from reference TRBV2 and TRBJ1-2): EPEVTQTPSHQVTQMGQEVILRCVPISNHLYFYWYRQILGQKVEFLVSFYNNEISEKSEIFDDQFSVERPDGSNFTLKIRSTKLEDSAMYFCASALDRNYGYTFGSGTRLTVV.

Regarding this clone: One junction end does not reproduce the germline sequence, and a read error may be involved. The genes are TRBV6-5 and TRBJ2-7, with a possible D match to TRBD1 (5 bases). The CDR3 runs to 12 residues. The germline gives CDR1 MNHEY, CDR2 SVGAGI. CDR3 DNA sequence: TGTGCCAGCAGTTCCTTAGACAGAATCGAAAACTTC. It codes for CASSSLDRIENF.

The gene calls are TRBV28 and TRBJ1-2, with 11 nucleotides matching TRBD1. The length of the CDR3 is 14 residues. Germline CDR1 MDHEN, CDR2 SYDVKM. J lost 8 bases, V lost 7 bases, and 9 bases had no gene match. The CDR3: CASTQGQGAGGYTF. DNA for the CDR3: TGTGCCAGCACCCAAGGACAGGGGGCAGGGGGCTACACCTTC.

The chain is built from TRBV2 and TRBJ2-2, with D possibly TRBD2 on 5 matching bases. This CDR3 contains 15 residues. V was trimmed by 4 bases and J by 4 bases, leaving 13 bases between them. Looked up from germline, CDR1 is SNHLY and CDR2 is FYNNEI. For the CDR3, the DNA is TGTGCCAGCAGTGCTGAGGGAACGAGCACCGGGGAGCTGTTTTTT. As protein: CASSAEGTSTGELFF.

The V and J genes are TRBV28 and TRBJ1-4, with TRBD1 as a possible D gene (5 bases). Trimming took 2 bases from V and 8 from J, leaving 15 bases between them. This CDR3 comprises 15 residues. Germline values: CDR1 MDHEN, CDR2 SYDVKM. CDR3 protein: CASSLGLGEREKLFF. The CDR3, as DNA: TGTGCCAGCAGTTTAGGCTTAGGGGAACGAGAAAAACTGTTTTTT.

This sequence joins TRBV25-1 and TRBJ2-1; TRBD1 agrees at 8 bases. V was clipped by 5 bases and J by 8 bases; unmatched bases: 5. Germline lookup yields CDR1 MGHDK and CDR2 SYGVNS. This CDR3 spans 13 amino acids. The CDR3: CASSLTGVDEQFF. The CDR3 DNA reads as TGTGCCAGCAGTTTGACAGGGGTCGATGAGCAGTTCTTC.

The rearrangement uses TRBV5-1 and TRBJ1-1; the D gene is possibly TRBD1 (5 bases). V was clipped by 0 bases and J by 0 bases, with 6 bases between them. The V gene's germline CDR1 is SGHRS and CDR2 YFSETQ. This CDR3 has 14 amino acids. The CDR3 DNA follows: TGCGCCAGCAGCTTGGGGGGCGTGAACACTGAAGCTTTCTTT. It yields the protein CASSLGGVNTEAFF.